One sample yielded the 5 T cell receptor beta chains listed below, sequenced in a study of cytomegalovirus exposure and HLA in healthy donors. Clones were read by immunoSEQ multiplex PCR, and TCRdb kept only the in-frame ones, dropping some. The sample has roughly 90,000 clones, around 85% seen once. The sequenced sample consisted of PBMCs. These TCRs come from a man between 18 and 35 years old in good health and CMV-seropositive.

The CDR3 coding sequence is TGTGCCAGCAGCGTAGCTGGGGGGGACACTGAAGCTTTCTTT. Amino acid sequence: CASSVAGGDTEAFF. The rearrangement links TRBV9 to TRBJ1-1; possible D gene TRBD1, 5 bases. This CDR3 region has 14 residues. CDR1 SGDLS and CDR2 YYNGEE come from the germline V gene. Deletions cut 0 bases from V and 3 bases from J, with 9 bases between.

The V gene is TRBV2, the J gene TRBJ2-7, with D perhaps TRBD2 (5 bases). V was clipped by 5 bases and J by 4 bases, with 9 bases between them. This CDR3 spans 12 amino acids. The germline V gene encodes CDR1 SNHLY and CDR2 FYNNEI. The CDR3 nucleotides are TGTGCCAGCAGTAGAGAGGGATACGAGCAGTACGTC. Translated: CASSREGYEQYV.

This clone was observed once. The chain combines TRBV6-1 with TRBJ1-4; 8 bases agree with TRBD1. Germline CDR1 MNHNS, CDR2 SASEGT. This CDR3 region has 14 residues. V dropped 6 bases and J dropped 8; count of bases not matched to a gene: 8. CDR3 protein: CASRPGQGYEKLFF. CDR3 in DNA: TGTGCCAGCAGACCCGGACAGGGATACGAAAAACTGTTTTTT.

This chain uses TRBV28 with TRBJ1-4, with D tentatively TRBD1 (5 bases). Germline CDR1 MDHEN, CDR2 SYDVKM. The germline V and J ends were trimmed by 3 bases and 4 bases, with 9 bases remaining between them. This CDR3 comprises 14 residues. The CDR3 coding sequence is TGTGCCAGCAGTTTGGGGGGTTATAATGAAAAACTGTTTTTT. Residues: CASSLGGYNEKLFF.

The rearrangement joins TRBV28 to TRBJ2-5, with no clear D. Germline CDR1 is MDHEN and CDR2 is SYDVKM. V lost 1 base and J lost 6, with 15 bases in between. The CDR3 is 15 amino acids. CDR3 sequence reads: CASSLYWPVAQTQYF. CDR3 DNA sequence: TGTGCCAGCAGTTTATATTGGCCCGTTGCTCAGACCCAGTACTTC.